The 13 T cell receptor beta chains given below trace back to one sample, sequenced in a study of cytomegalovirus exposure and HLA in healthy donors. PCR employed 60 Vbeta and 13 Jbeta primers. Method: immunoSEQ multiplex PCR; TCRdb's copy keeps in-frame clones and lacks some. Altogether approximately 110,000 clones are present, approximately 82% being singletons, with the ten largest covering 20% to 25%. Sequencing was carried out using PBMCs. These TCRs come from a man aged 30-40 years in good health and CMV-seropositive.

The chain employs TRBV4-2 and TRBJ2-5, with a possible D match to TRBD1 (6 bases). The ends were cut back, 5 bases at V and 5 bases at J, with 27 bases in the middle. The germline V gene has CDR1 LGHNA and CDR2 YNFKEQ. The CDR3 spans 18 residues. The CDR3 region is CASSFTQWTASGMETQYF. The CDR3 DNA is TGTGCCAGCAGCTTCACCCAATGGACAGCCTCAGGGATGGAGACCCAGTACTTC.

The genes are TRBV5-4 and TRBJ2-4; TRBD1 aligns across 10 bases. Germline V gene sequence: CDR1 SGHNT, CDR2 YYREEE (reference sequence). Trimming removed 0 bases from V and 5 bases from J; junction bases left unmatched: 5. The CDR3 extends over 16 amino acids. CDR3 sequence (DNA): TGTGCCAGCAGCTTGGCCGGGACAGGGGTTCAAAACATTCAGTACTTC. This encodes CASSLAGTGVQNIQYF.

This chain joins TRBV7-3 and TRBJ2-5; 9 bases map to TRBD2. Trimming removed 5 bases from V and 1 base from J; junction bases left unmatched: 11. Germline V gene lookup returns CDR1 SGHTA and CDR2 FQGTGA. The CDR3 covers 17 residues. The CDR3 loop reads CASSPGGSGGVQETQYF. As DNA, the CDR3 is TGTGCCAGCAGCCCAGGGGGTAGCGGGGGAGTCCAAGAGACCCAGTACTTC.

The rearrangement uses TRBV5-4 and TRBJ2-3; perhaps TRBD1 as D (6 bases). This CDR3 comprises 14 residues. V was clipped by 4 bases and J by 4 bases, with 13 bases between them. The germline gives CDR1 SGHNT, CDR2 YYREEE (reference sequence). The DNA of the CDR3 is TGTGCCAGCAGCCACAGGGATCTACCAGATACGCAGTATTTT. Translated, it gives CASSHRDLPDTQYF.

The V and J genes are TRBV6-6 and TRBJ1-4; D remains ambiguous. This CDR3 is 15 amino acids long. Germline V CDR1 and CDR2: MNHNY, SVGAGI (reference sequence). V was cut by 3 bases and J by 4 bases, with 12 bases left in between. In nucleotides, the CDR3 is TGTGCCAGCAGTTATCGGAGGCGGAATAATGAAAAACTGTTTTTT. Translated, it gives CASSYRRRNNEKLFF.

The CDR3 sequence is CASSFSRVLGEKLFF. For the CDR3, the DNA is TGTGCCAGCAGCTTCTCCAGGGTTTTAGGGGAAAAACTGTTTTTT. The rearrangement links TRBV5-5 to TRBJ1-4; D is possibly TRBD1 (5 bases). V lost 2 bases to trimming and J lost 8 bases, with 16 bases between them. Germline lookup yields CDR1 SGHKS and CDR2 YYEKEE (reference sequence). This CDR3 spans 15 amino acids. Based on the CDR3 plus reference TRBV5-5 and TRBJ1-4, the full variable domain is DAGVTQSPTHLIKTRGQQVTLRCSPISGHKSVSWYQQVLGQGPQFIFQYYEKEERGRGNFPDRFSARQFPNYSSELNVNALLLGDSALYLCASSFSRVLGEKLFFGSGTQLSVL.

The chain joins TRBV5-4 to TRBJ2-3, with D tentatively TRBD2 (5 bases). Trimming cost V 7 bases and J 0 bases, with 18 bases left between them. The CDR3 is made up of 16 amino acids. The germline gives CDR1 SGHNT, CDR2 YYREEE (reference sequence). In nucleotides, the CDR3 is TGTGCCAGCCAAACCTATAGCGATCCTAGCACAGATACGCAGTATTTT. Translated, it gives CASQTYSDPSTDTQYF.

V is TRBV28 and J is TRBJ2-3; 11 nucleotides align to TRBD2. Germline assignment: CDR1 MDHEN and CDR2 SYDVKM. There are 19 residues in the CDR3. V lost 3 bases and J lost 0; bases outside the gene matches: 11. The CDR3 loop is CASSFRVAGGPASTDTQYF. The DNA for the CDR3 is TGTGCCAGCAGTTTCCGGGTAGCGGGAGGGCCGGCAAGCACAGATACGCAGTATTTT.

The rearrangement links TRBV5-4 to TRBJ1-1; D gene uncertain. Trimming cost V 5 bases and J 2 bases, with 7 bases left between them. CDR3 length equals 12 residues. Germline V gene lookup returns CDR1 SGHNT and CDR2 YYREEE (reference sequence). The CDR3 nucleotides read TGTGCCAGCAGGTCAGGTAACACTGAAGCTTTCTTT. This encodes CASRSGNTEAFF. The full variable domain, in which reference TRBV5-4 and TRBJ1-1 provide the parts outside the CDR3, is ETGVTQSPTHLIKTRGQQVTLRCSSQSGHNTVSWYQQALGQGPQFIFQYYREEENGRGNFPPRFSGLQFPNYSSELNVNALELDDSALYLCASRSGNTEAFFGQGTRLTVV.

Here the CDR3 reads CASSTGGWTDTQYF. The CDR3 nucleotides are TGTGCCAGTAGTACAGGGGGCTGGACAGATACGCAGTATTTT. This chain joins TRBV19 and TRBJ2-3, with 8 bases fitting TRBD1. The CDR3 consists of 14 residues. Germline CDR1 reads LNHDA; CDR2 reads SQIVND (reference sequence). The junction had 3 bases not matched to a gene; V was cut back by 4 bases and J by 3 bases. The variable domain in full, with the rest retrieved from reference TRBV19 and TRBJ2-3, is DGGITQSPKYLFRKEGQNVTLSCEQNLNHDAMYWYRQDPGQGLRLIYYSQIVNDFQKGDIAEGYSVSREKKESFPLTVTSAQKNPTAFYLCASSTGGWTDTQYFGPGTRLTVL.

The chain is built from TRBV5-1 and TRBJ2-7; TRBD1 matches 8 bases. J was trimmed by 4 bases and V by 4 bases; bases with no gene match: 10. Germline assignment: CDR1 SGHRS and CDR2 YFSETQ. CDR3 length equals 15 residues. The CDR3 nucleotides read TGCGCCAGCAGCACAACAGGGGGAGAGCTTTACGAGCAGTACTTC. This sequence encodes CASSTTGGELYEQYF.

The chain is built from TRBV6-1 and TRBJ1-6; the match to TRBD1 covers 8 bases. This CDR3 has 17 amino acids. The J segment lost 8 bases and the V segment lost 4 bases, leaving 13 bases of the junction unmatched. The germline V gene has CDR1 MNHNS and CDR2 SASEGT. The CDR3 protein is CASSAPPGGQGDSPLHF. The DNA of the CDR3 is TGTGCCAGCAGTGCCCCGCCCGGTGGACAGGGCGATTCACCCCTCCACTTT.

The chain combines TRBV5-1 with TRBJ1-1; D not resolved. Trimming removed 4 bases at V and 1 base at J, with 14 bases between. Germline CDR1 SGHRS, CDR2 YFSETQ. The CDR3 consists of 15 residues. CDR3 nucleotides: TGCGCCAGCAGCAAGGACGGCGGGCAGAACACTGAAGCTTTCTTT. Translating gives CASSKDGGQNTEAFF. Looking up the rest from reference TRBV5-1 and TRBJ1-1 gives the full variable domain: KAGVTQTPRYLIKTRGQQVTLSCSPISGHRSVSWYQQTPGQGLQFLFEYFSETQRNKGNFPGRFSGRQFSNSRSEMNVSTLELGDSALYLCASSKDGGQNTEAFFGQGTRLTVV.